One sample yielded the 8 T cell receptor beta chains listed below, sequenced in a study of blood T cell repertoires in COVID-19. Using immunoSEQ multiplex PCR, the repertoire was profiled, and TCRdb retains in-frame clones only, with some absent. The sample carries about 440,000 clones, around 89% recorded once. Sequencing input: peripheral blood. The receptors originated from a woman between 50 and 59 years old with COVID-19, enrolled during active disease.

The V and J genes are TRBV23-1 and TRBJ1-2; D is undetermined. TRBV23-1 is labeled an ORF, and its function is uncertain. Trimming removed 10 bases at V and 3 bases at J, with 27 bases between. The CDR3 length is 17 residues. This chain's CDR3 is CATLTLGRPWRYYGYTF. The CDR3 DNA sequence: TGCGCCACCCTTACCCTTGGGAGGCCCTGGCGGTACTATGGCTACACCTTC.

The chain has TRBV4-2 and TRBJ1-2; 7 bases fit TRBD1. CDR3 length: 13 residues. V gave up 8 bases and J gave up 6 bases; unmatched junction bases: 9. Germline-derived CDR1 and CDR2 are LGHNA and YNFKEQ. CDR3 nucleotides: TGTGCCAGCGCCACTAAGGGACAGAATGGCTACACCTTC. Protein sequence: CASATKGQNGYTF.

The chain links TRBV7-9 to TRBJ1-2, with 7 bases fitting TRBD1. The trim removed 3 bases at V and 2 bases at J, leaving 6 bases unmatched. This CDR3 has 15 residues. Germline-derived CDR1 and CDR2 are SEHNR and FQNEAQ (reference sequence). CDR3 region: CASSFRDSQNYGYTF. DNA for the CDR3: TGTGCCAGCAGCTTCCGGGACAGCCAAAACTATGGCTACACCTTC.

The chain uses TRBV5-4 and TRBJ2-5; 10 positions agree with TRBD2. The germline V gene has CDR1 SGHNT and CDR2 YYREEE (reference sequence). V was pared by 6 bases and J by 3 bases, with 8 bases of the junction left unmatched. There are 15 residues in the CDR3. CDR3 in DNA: TGTGCCAGCAAATGGACTAGCGGAAATAAAGAGACCCAGTACTTC. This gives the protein CASKWTSGNKETQYF.

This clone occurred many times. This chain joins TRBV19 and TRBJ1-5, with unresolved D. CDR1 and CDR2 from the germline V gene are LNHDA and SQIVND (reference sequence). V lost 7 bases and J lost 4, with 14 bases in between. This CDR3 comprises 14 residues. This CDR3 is CASTTRRGNQPQHF. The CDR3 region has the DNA TGTGCCAGTACCACCCGAAGAGGGAATCAGCCCCAGCATTTT.

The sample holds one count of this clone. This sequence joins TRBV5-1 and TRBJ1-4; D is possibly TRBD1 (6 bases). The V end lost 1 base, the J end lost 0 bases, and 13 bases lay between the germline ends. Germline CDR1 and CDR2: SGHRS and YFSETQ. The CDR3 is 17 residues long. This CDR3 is CASSLMGAAATNEKLFF. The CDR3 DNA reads TGCGCCAGCAGCTTGATGGGGGCCGCCGCAACTAATGAAAAACTGTTTTTT.

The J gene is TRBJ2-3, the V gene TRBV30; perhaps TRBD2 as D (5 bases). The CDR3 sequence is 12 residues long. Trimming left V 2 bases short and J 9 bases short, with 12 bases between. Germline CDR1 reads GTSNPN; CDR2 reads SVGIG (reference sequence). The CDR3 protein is CAWSLDSRTQYF. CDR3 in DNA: TGTGCCTGGAGTCTGGACTCGCGCACGCAGTATTTT.

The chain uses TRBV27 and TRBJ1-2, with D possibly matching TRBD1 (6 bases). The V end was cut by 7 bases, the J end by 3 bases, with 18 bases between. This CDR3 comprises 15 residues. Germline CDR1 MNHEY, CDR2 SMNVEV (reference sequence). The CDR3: CASKAGAFGDYGYTF. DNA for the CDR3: TGTGCCAGCAAGGCAGGGGCATTTGGGGACTATGGCTACACCTTC.